The 19 T cell receptor beta chains below come from one sample, sequenced in a study of CD8 T cells in Susac syndrome. Random hexamers primed reverse transcription of about 0.45 to 1 ug RNA. TCRdb recomputed calls from the immunoSEQ multiplex PCR reads with MiXCR, one row per CDR3 protein. The data contain under 200,000 distinct CDR3 sequences, approximately 96% of them singletons. Sample: CD4+ T cells from PBMCs. The receptors come from a human donor in good health.

This sequence joins TRBV13 and TRBJ1-1; D is undetermined. Germline values: CDR1 PRHDT, CDR2 FYEKMQ (reference sequence). V was cut by 5 bases and J by 10 bases, with 14 bases left in between. The CDR3 extends over 12 amino acids. The CDR3 sequence: CASSIMTRGAFF. DNA of the CDR3: TGTGCCAGCAGCATCATGACACGGGGAGCTTTCTTT.

The rearrangement links TRBV24-1 to TRBJ2-1, with 10 nucleotides matching TRBD1. The CDR3 runs 16 residues. V trimming: 4 bases; J trimming: 7 bases; junction bases outside the gene matches: 9. Germline V gene sequence: CDR1 KGHDR, CDR2 SFDVKD. The CDR3 bases are TGTGCCACCAGTGACAAGGACAGGGGGAGAAGGAATGAGCAGTTCTTC. This codes for CATSDKDRGRRNEQFF.

The chain employs TRBV12-3 or TRBV12-4 and TRBJ2-3, with D hard to call. The CDR3 sequence is 12 residues long. V dropped 2 bases and J dropped 7 bases, with 7 bases sitting between them. CDR3 amino acids: CASSLRPNTQYF. In DNA, the CDR3 is TGTGCCAGCAGTTTACGGCCAAATACGCAGTATTTT.

This clonotype came up once. The chain links TRBV18 to TRBJ2-2; D gene ambiguous. The CDR3 runs 14 residues. V was cut by 3 bases and J by 0 bases, with 5 bases left in between. The germline CDR1 and CDR2 sequences are KGHSH and LQKENI. CDR3 in amino acids: CASSPGPNTGELFF. The CDR3 DNA is TGTGCCAGCTCACCGGGCCCGAACACCGGGGAGCTGTTTTTT.

This chain uses TRBV15 with TRBJ2-7; 8 bases line up with TRBD2. This CDR3 comprises 16 residues. J lost 5 bases, V lost 2 bases, and 11 bases had no gene match. Germline CDR1 is LNHNV and CDR2 is YYDKDF (reference sequence). CDR3 coding DNA: TGTGCCACCAGCAGACCAGGCAGTAGCGGGGTCGACGAGCAGTACTTC. Its translation: CATSRPGSSGVDEQYF.

This chain connects TRBV12-3 or TRBV12-4 to TRBJ1-1; D is uncertain. V lost 3 bases to trimming and J lost 5 bases, with 4 bases between them. The CDR3 loop spans 11 amino acids. The CDR3 loop is CASSLGTEAFF. CDR3 bases: TGTGCCAGCAGTTTGGGGACTGAAGCTTTCTTT.

In its sample, this clonotype was seen once. The V gene is TRBV12-3 or TRBV12-4, the J gene TRBJ1-4; D remains unclear. The CDR3 covers 14 residues. The V end was cut by 6 bases, the J end by 7 bases, with 15 bases between. The CDR3 bases are TGTGCCAGCAGCCTAGAGATGAAGATTGAAAAACTGTTTTTT. Amino acids: CASSLEMKIEKLFF.

Here the CDR3 reads CSAGTSLNTGELFF. In nucleotides, the CDR3 is TGCAGCGCCGGGACTAGTTTAAACACCGGGGAGCTGTTTTTT. The chain is built from TRBV29-1 and TRBJ2-2; 8 positions match TRBD2. CDR1 SQVTM and CDR2 ANQGSEA come from the germline V gene. The CDR3 contains 14 residues. The trim removed 7 bases at V and 2 bases at J, leaving 6 bases unmatched.

The V and J genes are TRBV24-1 and TRBJ2-7; TRBD1 agrees at 8 bases. Unmatched junction bases numbered 7, after V lost 4 bases and J lost 6 bases. Germline assignment: CDR1 KGHDR and CDR2 SFDVKD. There are 14 residues in the CDR3. This CDR3 is CATSDPGQGGEQYF. The CDR3 DNA sequence: TGTGCCACCAGTGACCCCGGACAGGGAGGCGAGCAGTACTTC.

V usage is TRBV29-1 and J usage is TRBJ1-1, with 9 bases fitting TRBD1. Germline assignment: CDR1 SQVTM and CDR2 ANQGSEA. This CDR3 region has 14 residues. V shed 7 bases, J shed 4 bases, and the junction held 10 bases outside the gene matches. DNA of the CDR3: TGCAGCGCCTCATCGGGACAGGGAGCCACTGAAGCTTTCTTT. Its protein product is CSASSGQGATEAFF.

This chain uses TRBV7-2 with TRBJ2-1, with 8 bases matching TRBD2. The CDR3 is 15 amino acids. Per the germline V gene, CDR1 is SGHTA and CDR2 is FQGNSA. The V segment lost 2 bases and the J segment 3 bases; nucleotides outside the gene matches: 3. CDR3 protein: CASSLNGGDYNEQFF. The DNA of the CDR3 is TGTGCCAGCAGCTTAAACGGGGGGGACTACAATGAGCAGTTCTTC.

The chain is built from TRBV30 and TRBJ1-2; 9 positions agree with TRBD1. V was clipped by 1 base and J by 4 bases; unmatched bases: 10. CDR1 is GTSNPN, CDR2 SVGIG, per germline (reference sequence). The CDR3 covers 16 residues. This CDR3 reads CAWSAPSTGGGYGYTF. As DNA, the CDR3 is TGTGCCTGGAGTGCGCCCTCGACAGGGGGGGGCTATGGCTACACCTTC.

V and J are TRBV7-2 and TRBJ2-7; D is possibly TRBD2 (5 bases). The germline V and J ends were trimmed by 5 bases and 2 bases, with 13 bases remaining between them. The CDR3 covers 14 residues. Germline V CDR1 and CDR2: SGHTA, FQGNSA. In nucleotides, the CDR3 is TGTGCCAGCAGCCCGTCGGCGGGCCCCTACGAGCAGTACTTC. Protein: CASSPSAGPYEQYF. The whole variable domain, filled in from reference TRBV7-2 and TRBJ2-7, reads GAGVSQSPSNKVTEKGKDVELRCDPISGHTALYWYRQSLGQGLEFLIYFQGNSAPDKSGLPSDRFSAERTGGSVSTLTIQRTQQEDSAVYLCASSPSAGPYEQYFGPGTRLTVT.

The chain combines TRBV12-3 or TRBV12-4 with TRBJ2-7; 9 bases agree with TRBD2. With 5 bases clipped from V and 7 bases from J, the junction kept 3 bases outside the gene matches. This CDR3 has 12 amino acids. The CDR3 loop is CASSGTSREQYF. The DNA of the CDR3 is TGTGCCAGCAGTGGGACTAGCAGGGAGCAGTACTTC.

This clonotype was counted a single time. V and J are TRBV3-1 and TRBJ2-3; 11 bases are shared with TRBD2. The CDR3 spans 18 residues. The germline gives CDR1 LGHDT, CDR2 YNNKEL (reference sequence). The trim removed 1 base at V and 0 bases at J, leaving 6 bases unmatched. The CDR3 coding sequence is TGTGCCAGCAGCCAAGGCTCTAGCGGGGGGCCTAGCACAGATACGCAGTATTTT. Amino acids: CASSQGSSGGPSTDTQYF.

J is TRBJ2-1 and V is TRBV24-1; maybe TRBD2 (6 bases). The V end was cut by 4 bases, the J end by 0 bases, with 15 bases between. Germline V gene data show CDR1 as KGHDR and CDR2 as SFDVKD. The CDR3 has 17 residues. The CDR3: CATSEGTSSSSYNEQFF. CDR3 nucleotide sequence: TGTGCCACCAGTGAAGGGACTTCTTCGAGCTCCTACAATGAGCAGTTCTTC.

The J gene is TRBJ2-1, the V gene TRBV11-1, with unresolved D. The length of the CDR3 is 13 residues. CDR1 is SGHAT and CDR2 is FQDESV in the germline V gene (reference sequence). V was clipped by 2 bases and J by 5 bases, with 7 bases between them. This CDR3 reads CASSLLVNNEQFF. In DNA, the CDR3 is TGTGCCAGCAGCTTACTGGTTAACAATGAGCAGTTCTTC.

This clonotype came up once. The CDR3 nucleotides are TGTGCCAGCTCACAGGACAGCGGACCTAACTATGGCTACACCTTC. Translating it yields CASSQDSGPNYGYTF. The V call is TRBV18, the J call TRBJ1-2; D may be TRBD1 (6 bases). The germline CDR1 and CDR2 sequences are KGHSH and LQKENI. Trimming removed 4 bases at V and 0 bases at J, with 12 bases between. This CDR3 contains 15 residues.

The chain employs TRBV7-2 and TRBJ1-1, with 7 bases matching TRBD1. V shed 5 bases and J 9 bases; nucleotides not matched to a gene: 9. In germline, CDR1 is SGHTA, CDR2 FQGNSA. This CDR3 contains 13 residues. CDR3 amino acids: CASSERRGLKAFF. CDR3 bases: TGTGCCAGCAGCGAACGGAGGGGGCTCAAAGCTTTCTTT.